This TCR beta chain was identified during a study of blood T cell repertoires in COVID-19. Study details: The analysed material was cDNA or gDNA that came from T cells, B-cell-depleted T cells, or PBMCs.

Participant ages covered roughly 18 to 89 years across 24 US areas. The germline gives CDR1 LNHDA, CDR2 SQIVND (reference sequence). V was clipped by 7 bases and J by 3 bases, with 10 bases between them. The CDR3 runs 14 residues. In the source study's methods: From reference gene primer amplification, estimates of nucleated cell counts were derived. TCRdb's table, derived via immunoSEQ multiplex PCR, lists solely in-frame clones and lacks some. V and J calls and clone size follow that table, whereas D and trimming were derived from the DNA. Of roughly 260,000 clones listed, about 87% are singletons. The receptor was derived from a woman aged 25 to 39 with acute COVID-19. Sequenced input: PBMCs or T cells enriched from blood (not recorded which). The chain has TRBV19 and TRBJ2-6; D is uncertain. CDR3 region: CASKSLDGANVLTF. DNA for the CDR3: TGTGCCAGTAAAAGTCTAGATGGGGCCAACGTCCTGACTTTC.